The clone carrying this T cell receptor (beta chain) was seen a single time. Sequencing was performed with immunoSEQ multiplex PCR; in TCRdb, only in-frame clones are kept and a portion is missing. In the table there are around 370,000 clones, 87% of which are singletons. This sample is part of a study of blood T cell repertoires in COVID-19. The CDR3 is 16 amino acids. Per the germline V gene, CDR1 is LGHNA and CDR2 is YNFKEQ. With 5 bases clipped from V and 3 bases from J, the junction kept 10 bases outside the gene matches. The chain uses TRBV4-2 and TRBJ1-1, with 9 positions matching TRBD1. This receptor was obtained from a woman aged 45 to 65 with COVID-19, enrolled during active disease. Input material: peripheral blood. CDR3 region: CASSYDPGQGYTEAFF. The CDR3 nucleotides read TGTGCCAGCAGCTATGATCCGGGACAGGGTTACACTGAAGCTTTCTTT.